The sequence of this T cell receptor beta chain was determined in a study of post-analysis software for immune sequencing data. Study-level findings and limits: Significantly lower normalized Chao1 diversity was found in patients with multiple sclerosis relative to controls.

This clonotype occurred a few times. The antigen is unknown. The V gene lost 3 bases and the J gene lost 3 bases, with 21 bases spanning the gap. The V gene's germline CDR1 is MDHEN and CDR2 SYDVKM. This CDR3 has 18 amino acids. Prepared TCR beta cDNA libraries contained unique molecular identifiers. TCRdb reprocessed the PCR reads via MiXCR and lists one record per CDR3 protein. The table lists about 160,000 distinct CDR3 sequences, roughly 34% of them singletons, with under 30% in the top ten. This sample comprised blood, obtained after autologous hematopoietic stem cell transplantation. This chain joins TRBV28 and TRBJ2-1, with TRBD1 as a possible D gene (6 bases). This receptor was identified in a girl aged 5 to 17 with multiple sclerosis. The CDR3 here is CASSFFRQVHPSYNEQFF. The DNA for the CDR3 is TGTGCCAGCAGTTTCTTTCGACAGGTCCACCCTAGCTACAATGAGCAGTTCTTC.